This entry is about one T cell receptor beta chain. This clonotype has a single count. No cognate antigen has been identified for it. It has no much larger one-base neighbor in the sample; base qualities were not kept. This sample stems from a study of blood T cells in healthy people across ages (dated by TCRdb to between 2015 and 2016). Turning to the overall study: In model experiments, template switching captured roughly one uniquely barcoded TCR beta cDNA molecule for every two T cells. Using deep sequencing normalized with unique cDNA molecular identifiers, the study measured how TCR beta repertoire diversity changes with age. The donors were divided into four age groups: young (average about 16 years), middle-aged (about 39), aged (about 62) and long-lived (82). To avoid experimental bias, donors of different ages were randomly spread across the sequencing lanes. For two donors (one aged 18 to 30 and one aged 80 or older), the study analyzed two additional independent replicas of 1 million unique cDNA reads from the same blood draw. The study at large found these results: As age increased, observed TCR beta diversity per million T cells dropped in a roughly linear way, and a significant reduction was already evident by age roughly 36. Estimates of total diversity based on one million sequenced T cells were regarded as lower bounds and as underestimates. Conclusive comparison of naive and antigen-experienced compartments was prevented by the profiling of bulk unsorted PBMCs. Because the CMV infection status of the donors was unknown, age-related changes in expanded clonotypes may potentially have been confounded. Compared with the aged group, more naive CD4+ T cells, fewer expanded clones and increased TCR diversity were shown by the long-lived group, suggesting age selection. The percentage of naive T cells measured by flow cytometry correlated strongly with observed TCR beta diversity.

The donors were some 39 Caucasian individuals from Russia, aged roughly 6 to 100 years, who were systemically healthy. Each donor gave approximately 9.3 milliliters of peripheral blood, collected into EDTA-treated Vacutainer tubes. Ficoll-Paque density-gradient centrifugation was used to isolate PBMCs, with at least 7 million per sample. Trizol reagent was used to extract total RNA from PBMCs, with at least 5 micrograms per sample. Naive CD45RAhigh/CD27high T cell percentages were measured by flow cytometry on a PBMC aliquot from every donor. CDR1 and CDR2, looked up from the germline V gene, are KGHSH and LQKENI. The CDR3 goes from the cysteine to the phenylalanine over 21 residues. Just the 63-base CDR3 DNA is kept, in frame starting at base 1. Germline trimming: 2 bases from V, 4 bases from J; junction bases outside gene matches: 22. Libraries were made using 5' RACE. The reads were generated on an Illumina HiSeq 2500. A second PCR of roughly 7 to 12 cycles was performed with a sample-barcoded 5' primer and a J-beta primer mix. A unique molecular identifier was introduced onto each TCR beta cDNA molecule by a template-switch 5' adaptor carrying 12 random nucleotides. At least 2.5 million CDR3-containing paired-end reads were obtained from each sample. The Mint cDNA synthesis kit, primed by a TRBC-specific oligonucleotide, was used to synthesize first-strand cDNA from all RNA. Following uracil-DNA glycosylase treatment, a first 18-cycle PCR with universal primers M1SS and BC2_uni_R was performed on all cDNA. Per the authors' processing: For normalization, 1 million high-quality reads, each with a distinct molecular identifier, were randomly selected from each sample. Instead of being binned into consensus sequences, reads that shared molecular identifiers were thrown out. MiTCR, set to a Q25 quality threshold and the strictest error-elimination algorithm, was used for CDR3 identification, clonotype clustering and error correction. Lower-bound total TCR beta diversity was estimated with a nonparametric unseen species model using Euler transformation. In-frame beta chains were kept once TCRdb had trimmed the public reads at Q25 with fastp and called clones with MiXCR. Rows are combined by CDR3 protein, so each entry shows the most common genes and DNA. The V and J calls follow TCRdb's processing rather than the paper's. The sample table records around 940,000 distinct CDR3 sequences; roughly half of these occur just once. The ten top clones hold over 20% of the sample.

The chain is made from TRBV18 and TRBJ2-1, with 8 junctional bases fitting TRBD2. The TCR was taken from a woman aged 60-70 years in good health. Sequenced sample: blood. The CDR3 sequence is CASSPSSHVVGGAGVYNEQFF. The DNA is as follows: TGTGCCAGCTCACCATCCTCCCATGTGGTTGGGGGAGCGGGGGTTTACAATGAGCAGTTCTTC.